The clone carrying this T cell receptor beta chain was detected only a few times. Its antigen is not known. This sample stems from a study of early T cells in non-severe SARS-CoV-2 infection. Separate cDNA molecules each had unique molecular identifiers attached to them. Using its own MiXCR run on the 5' RACE reads, TCRdb lists one record per CDR3 protein. The sample carries some 64,000 distinct CDR3 sequences, 20% to 25% recorded once. Study-wide points: VDJdb matches were skewed toward anti-spike CD8 T cell responses.

This CDR3 is 15 amino acids long. V lost 5 bases and J lost 11; bases outside the gene matches: 10. Germline V gene data show CDR1 as SGHRS and CDR2 as YFSETQ. The starting material was whole blood, obtained at baseline. V gene TRBV5-1 combines with J gene TRBJ1-6; 10 nucleotides agree with TRBD1. The TCR comes from an adult who was a healthcare worker with PCR-confirmed SARS-CoV-2 infection or an uninfected control (not recorded which). CDR3 DNA: TGCGCCAGCAGATCGGCCGGGACAGGGGCTACACCCCTCCACTTT. Translating it yields CASRSAGTGATPLHF.